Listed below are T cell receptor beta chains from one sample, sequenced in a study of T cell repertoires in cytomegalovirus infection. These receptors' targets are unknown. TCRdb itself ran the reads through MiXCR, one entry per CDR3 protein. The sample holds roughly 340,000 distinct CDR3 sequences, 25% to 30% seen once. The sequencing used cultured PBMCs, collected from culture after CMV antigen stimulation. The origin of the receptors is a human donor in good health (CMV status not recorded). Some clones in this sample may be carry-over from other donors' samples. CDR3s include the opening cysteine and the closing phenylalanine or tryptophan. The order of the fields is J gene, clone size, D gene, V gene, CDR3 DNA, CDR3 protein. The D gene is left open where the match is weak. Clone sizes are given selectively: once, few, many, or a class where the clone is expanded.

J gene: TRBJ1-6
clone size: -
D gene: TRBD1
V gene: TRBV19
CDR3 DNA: TGTGCCAGTAGTATAAGGACAGGGTCCTATAATTCACCCCTCCACTTT
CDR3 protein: CASSIRTGSYNSPLHF

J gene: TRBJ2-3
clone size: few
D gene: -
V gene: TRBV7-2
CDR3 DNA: TGTGCCAGCAGCTCTGACCGGACTTATACGCAGTATTTT
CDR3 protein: CASSSDRTYTQYF

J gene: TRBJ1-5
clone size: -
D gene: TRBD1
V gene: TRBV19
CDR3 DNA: TGTGCCAGTAGTACCAAGACAGGGAGCAATCAGCCCCAGCATTTT
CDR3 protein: CASSTKTGSNQPQHF

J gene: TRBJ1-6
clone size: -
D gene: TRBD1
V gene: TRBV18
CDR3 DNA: TGTGCCAGCTCAACACAAGGACAGGGCTATAATTCACCCCTCCACTTT
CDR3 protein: CASSTQGQGYNSPLHF

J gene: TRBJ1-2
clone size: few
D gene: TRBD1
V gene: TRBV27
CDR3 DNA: TGTGCCAGCAGTATTTCGACAGGGATTGTCGTCACCTTC
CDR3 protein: CASSISTGIVVTF

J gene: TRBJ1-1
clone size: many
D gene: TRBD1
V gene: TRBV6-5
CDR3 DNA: TGTGCCAGCAGGTACTGGGGACAGGCGGACACTGAAGCTTTCTTT
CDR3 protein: CASRYWGQADTEAFF

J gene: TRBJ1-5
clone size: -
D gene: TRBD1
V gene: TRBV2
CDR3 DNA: TGTGCCAGCAGTCTGGGACAGAATCATCAGCCCCAGCATTTT
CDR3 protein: CASSLGQNHQPQHF

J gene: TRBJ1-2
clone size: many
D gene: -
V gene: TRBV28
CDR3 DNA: TGTGCCAGCAGTTCCCCGGCTGGGGGGGCGCACTATGGCTACACCTTC
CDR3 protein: CASSSPAGGAHYGYTF

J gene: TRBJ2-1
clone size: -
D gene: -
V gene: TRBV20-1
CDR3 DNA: TGCAGTGCTAGAGATGAGGCGTATAGCTCCTACAATGAGCAGTTCTTC
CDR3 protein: CSARDEAYSSYNEQFF

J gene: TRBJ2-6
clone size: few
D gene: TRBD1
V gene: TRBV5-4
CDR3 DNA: TGTGCCAGCAGCTCGGGACAGGGCTTCTCTGGGGCCAACGTCCTGACTTTC
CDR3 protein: CASSSGQGFSGANVLTF

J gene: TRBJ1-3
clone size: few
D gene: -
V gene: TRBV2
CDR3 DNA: TGTGCCAGCAGTGAACCCTCTAGGGTCATATATTTT
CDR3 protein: CASSEPSRVIYF

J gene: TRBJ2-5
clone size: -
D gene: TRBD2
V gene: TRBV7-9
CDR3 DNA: TGTGCCAGCAGCTGGACTAGCGGGGGTTTCCCCGTGGAGACCCAGTACTTC
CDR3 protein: CASSWTSGGFPVETQYF

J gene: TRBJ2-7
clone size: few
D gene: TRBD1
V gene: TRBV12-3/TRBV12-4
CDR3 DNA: TGTGCCAGCAGACCCGACAGGGGGCGCATTTACGAGCAGTACTTC
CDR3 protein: CASRPDRGRIYEQYF

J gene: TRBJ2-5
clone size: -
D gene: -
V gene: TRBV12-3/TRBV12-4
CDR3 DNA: TGTGCCAGCAGTTTACTCCAGGGAGAGACCCAGTACTTC
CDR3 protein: CASSLLQGETQYF

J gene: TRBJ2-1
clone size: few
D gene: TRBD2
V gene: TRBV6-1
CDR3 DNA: TGTGCCAGCAGTACGGGGACTAGCGGGGTCTCCTACAATGAGCAGTTCTTC
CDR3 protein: CASSTGTSGVSYNEQFF

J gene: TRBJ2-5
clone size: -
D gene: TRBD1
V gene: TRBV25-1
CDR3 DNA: TGTGCCAGCAGTCCCCCCGGGACAGGCATTCAAGAGACCCAGTACTTC
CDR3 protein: CASSPPGTGIQETQYF

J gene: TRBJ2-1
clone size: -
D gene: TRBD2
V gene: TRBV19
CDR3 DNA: TGTGCCAGTTCAACCCAAGCGGGGGACTACAATGAGCAGTTCTTC
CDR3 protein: CASSTQAGDYNEQFF

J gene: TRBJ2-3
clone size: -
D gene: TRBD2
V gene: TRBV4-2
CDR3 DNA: TGTGCCAGCAGCCAAGTAACTAGCGGGAGGACAGATACGCAGTATTTT
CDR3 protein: CASSQVTSGRTDTQYF

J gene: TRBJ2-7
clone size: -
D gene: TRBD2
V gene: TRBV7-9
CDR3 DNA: TGTGCCAGCAGCCCCGGACTAGCGGGCTCCCGGAGTCCCTACGAGCAGTACTTC
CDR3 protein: CASSPGLAGSRSPYEQYF

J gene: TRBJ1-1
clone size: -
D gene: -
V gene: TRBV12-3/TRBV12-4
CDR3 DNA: TGTGCCAGCAGTCCTGGAGACGGCAGGAACACTGAAGCTTTCTTT
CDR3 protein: CASSPGDGRNTEAFF

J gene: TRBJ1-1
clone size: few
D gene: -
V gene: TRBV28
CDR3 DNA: TGTGCCAGCAGTCCTCAGACAGGCCGGAACACTGAAGCTTTCTTT
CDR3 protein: CASSPQTGRNTEAFF

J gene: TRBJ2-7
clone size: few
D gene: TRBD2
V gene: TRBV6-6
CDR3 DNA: TGTGCCAGCAGTTACTCAGGGACTAGCGGGAGGGTCTCCTACGAGCAGTACTTC
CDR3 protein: CASSYSGTSGRVSYEQYF

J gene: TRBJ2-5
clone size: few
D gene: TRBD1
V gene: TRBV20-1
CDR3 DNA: TGCAGTGCTAGAGGTGGGGCCAGGGGGGAGACCCAGTACTTC
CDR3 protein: CSARGGARGETQYF

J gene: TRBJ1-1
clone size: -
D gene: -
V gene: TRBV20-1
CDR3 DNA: TGCAGTGCCCTTCCTGGGGGAGGTGTTGGGGGTGAAGCTTTCTTT
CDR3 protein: CSALPGGGVGGEAFF

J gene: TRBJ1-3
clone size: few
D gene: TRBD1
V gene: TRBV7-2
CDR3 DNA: TGTGCCAGCAGCTCCGACAGGGCCGGAAACACCATATATTTT
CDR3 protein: CASSSDRAGNTIYF

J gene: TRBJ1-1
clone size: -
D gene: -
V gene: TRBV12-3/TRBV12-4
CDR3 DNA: TGTGCCAGCAGTTTAGATAGAGGCGGAAAGACTGAAGCTTTCTTT
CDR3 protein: CASSLDRGGKTEAFF

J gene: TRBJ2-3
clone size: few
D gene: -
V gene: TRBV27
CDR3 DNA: TGTGCCAGTCGAGATCCTCAGATCACAGATACGCAGTATTTT
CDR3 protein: CASRDPQITDTQYF

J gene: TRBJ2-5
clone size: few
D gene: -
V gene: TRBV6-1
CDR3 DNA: TGTGCCAGCAGTTGGGGAGAGACTCAAGAGACCCAGTACTTC
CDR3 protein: CASSWGETQETQYF

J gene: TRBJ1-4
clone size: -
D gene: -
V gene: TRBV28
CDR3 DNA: TGTGCCAGCAGTTGGGTCCTGAAGGCAACTAATGAAAAACTGTTTTTT
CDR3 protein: CASSWVLKATNEKLFF

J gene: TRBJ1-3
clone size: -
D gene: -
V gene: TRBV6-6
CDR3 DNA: TGTGCCAGCAGAGAACAGCGCTCTGGAAACACCATATATTTT
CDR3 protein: CASREQRSGNTIYF

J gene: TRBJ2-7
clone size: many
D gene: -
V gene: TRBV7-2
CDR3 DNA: TGTGCCAGCAGCTTAGATTCCGGCTACGAGCAGTACTTC
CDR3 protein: CASSLDSGYEQYF

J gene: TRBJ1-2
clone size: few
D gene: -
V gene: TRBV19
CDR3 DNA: TGTGCCAGTAGTAAAGGTTTTGGCTACACCTTC
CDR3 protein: CASSKGFGYTF

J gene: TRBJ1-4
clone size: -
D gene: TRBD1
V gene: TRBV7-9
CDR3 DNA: TGTGCCAGCAGCTTATCCCCGTTGGAGGGGGCTGAAAAACTGTTTTTT
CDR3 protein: CASSLSPLEGAEKLFF

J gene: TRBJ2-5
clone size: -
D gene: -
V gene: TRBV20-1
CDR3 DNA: TGCAGTCCGGAGAACCAAGAGACCCAGTACTTC
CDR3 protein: CSPENQETQYF

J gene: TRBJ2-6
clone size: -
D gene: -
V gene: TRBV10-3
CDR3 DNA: TGTGCCATCAGTGATTCAGGGATGGCTGGGGCCAACGTCCTGACTTTC
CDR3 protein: CAISDSGMAGANVLTF

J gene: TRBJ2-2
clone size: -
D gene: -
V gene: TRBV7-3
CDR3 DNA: TGTGCCAGCAGCCAACCGGCCGAGCACACCGGGGAGCTGTTTTTT
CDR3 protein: CASSQPAEHTGELFF

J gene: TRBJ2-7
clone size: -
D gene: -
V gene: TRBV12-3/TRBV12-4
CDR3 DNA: TGTGCCAGCAGTTTCGCTTTAGCGGACAACTCCTACGAGCAGTACTTC
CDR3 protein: CASSFALADNSYEQYF

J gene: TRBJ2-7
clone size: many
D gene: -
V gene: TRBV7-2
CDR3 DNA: TGTGCCAGCAGTAGGCGGCAGAGTCTCTACGAGCAGTACTTC
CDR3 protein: CASSRRQSLYEQYF

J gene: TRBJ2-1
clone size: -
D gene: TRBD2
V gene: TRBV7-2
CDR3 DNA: TGTGCCAGCAGCCTTGGACTAGCGGGGGGAATAAAATACAATGAGCAGTTCTTC
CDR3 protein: CASSLGLAGGIKYNEQFF

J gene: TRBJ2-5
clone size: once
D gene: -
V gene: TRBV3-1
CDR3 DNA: TGTGCCAGCAGCCGACTAGGAGAGGAGACCCAGTACTTC
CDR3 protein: CASSRLGEETQYF

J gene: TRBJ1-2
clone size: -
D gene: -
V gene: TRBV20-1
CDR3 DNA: TGCAGTGCTCTATATCGGGACAACTATGGCTACACCTTC
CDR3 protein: CSALYRDNYGYTF

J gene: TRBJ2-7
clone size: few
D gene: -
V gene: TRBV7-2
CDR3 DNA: TGTGCCAGCAGCTCCCTCAGGGACTACGAGCAGTACTTC
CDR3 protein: CASSSLRDYEQYF

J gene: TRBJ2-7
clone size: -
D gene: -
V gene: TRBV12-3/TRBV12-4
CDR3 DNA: TGTGCCAGCAGTTTTGGTCCCGGGGACGAGCAGTACTTC
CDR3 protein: CASSFGPGDEQYF

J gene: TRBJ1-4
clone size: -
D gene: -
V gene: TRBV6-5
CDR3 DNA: TGTGCCAGCAGTTACGGACCGCGACAGGATGGGGCTAATGAAAAACTGTTTTTT
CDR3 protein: CASSYGPRQDGANEKLFF

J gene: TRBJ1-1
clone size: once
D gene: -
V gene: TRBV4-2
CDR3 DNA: TGTGCCAGCAGCCCCCTGAAGGGGCTTGGGACTGAAGCTTTCTTT
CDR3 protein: CASSPLKGLGTEAFF

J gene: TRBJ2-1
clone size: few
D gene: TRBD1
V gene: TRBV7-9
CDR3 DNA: TGTGCCAGCAGGCTCGGCCTCGGGACAGGCGACTCCTACAATGAGCAGTTCTTC
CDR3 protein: CASRLGLGTGDSYNEQFF

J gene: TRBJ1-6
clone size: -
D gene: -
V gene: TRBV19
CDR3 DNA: TGTGCCAGTGCCCCCTATAATTCACCCCTCCACTTT
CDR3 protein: CASAPYNSPLHF

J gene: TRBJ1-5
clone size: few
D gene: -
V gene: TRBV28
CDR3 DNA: TGTGCCAGCAGTATGCCTCAGGGAACTTATAGCAATCAGCCCCAGCATTTT
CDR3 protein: CASSMPQGTYSNQPQHF

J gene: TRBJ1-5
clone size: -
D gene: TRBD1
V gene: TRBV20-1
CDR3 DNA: TGCAGTGCCATACCGGGACAGCAGAATCAGCCCCAGCATTTT
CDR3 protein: CSAIPGQQNQPQHF

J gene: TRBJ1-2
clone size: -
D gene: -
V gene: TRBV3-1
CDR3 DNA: TGTGCCAGCAGCTCACAAGCGGAGGGGAGCTATGGCTACACCTTC
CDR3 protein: CASSSQAEGSYGYTF

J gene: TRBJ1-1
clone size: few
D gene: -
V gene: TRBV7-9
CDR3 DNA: TGTGCCAGCAGCTTTGTGTGGCAGGGTAAGGCTGAAGCTTTCTTT
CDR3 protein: CASSFVWQGKAEAFF

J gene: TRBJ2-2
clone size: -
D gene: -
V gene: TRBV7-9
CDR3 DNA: TGTGCCAGCATCGACACAAGGGAACCCGGGGAGCTGTTTTTT
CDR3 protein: CASIDTREPGELFF